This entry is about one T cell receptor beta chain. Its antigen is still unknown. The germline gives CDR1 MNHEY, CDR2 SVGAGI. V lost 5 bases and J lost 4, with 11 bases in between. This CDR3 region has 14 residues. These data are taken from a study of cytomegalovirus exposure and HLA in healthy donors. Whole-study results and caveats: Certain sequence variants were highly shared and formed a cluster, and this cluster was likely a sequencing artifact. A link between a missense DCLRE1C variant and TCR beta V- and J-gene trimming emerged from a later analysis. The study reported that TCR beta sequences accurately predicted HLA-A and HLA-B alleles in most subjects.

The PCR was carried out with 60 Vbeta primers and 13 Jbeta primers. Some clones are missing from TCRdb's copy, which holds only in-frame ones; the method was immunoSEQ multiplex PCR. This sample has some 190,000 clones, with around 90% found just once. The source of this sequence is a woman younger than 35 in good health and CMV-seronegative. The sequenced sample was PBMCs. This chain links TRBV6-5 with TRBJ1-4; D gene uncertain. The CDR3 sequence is CASSRVRGNEKLFF. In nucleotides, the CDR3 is TGTGCCAGCAGTCGTGTGCGGGGTAATGAAAAACTGTTTTTT.